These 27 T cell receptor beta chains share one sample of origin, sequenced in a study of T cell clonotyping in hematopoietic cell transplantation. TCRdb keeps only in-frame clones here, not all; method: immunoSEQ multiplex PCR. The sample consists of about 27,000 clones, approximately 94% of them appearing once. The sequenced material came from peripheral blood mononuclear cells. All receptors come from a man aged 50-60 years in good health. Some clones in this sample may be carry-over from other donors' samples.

CDR3 nucleotides: TGCGCCAGCAGCCCGCGACTAGCCCAACCTAATGAGCAGTTCTTC. The encoded protein is CASSPRLAQPNEQFF. This chain joins TRBV5-1 and TRBJ2-1, with TRBD2 identical over 7 bases. CDR1 and CDR2 from the germline V gene are SGHRS and YFSETQ. The CDR3 spans 15 residues. V lost 4 bases and J lost 7; bases outside the gene matches: 11.

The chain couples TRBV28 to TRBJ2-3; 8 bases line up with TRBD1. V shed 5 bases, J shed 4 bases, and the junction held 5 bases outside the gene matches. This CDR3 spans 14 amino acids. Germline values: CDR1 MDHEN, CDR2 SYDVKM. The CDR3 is CASSLPGGADTQYF. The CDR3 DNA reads TGTGCCAGCAGTCTCCCAGGGGGCGCAGATACGCAGTATTTT.

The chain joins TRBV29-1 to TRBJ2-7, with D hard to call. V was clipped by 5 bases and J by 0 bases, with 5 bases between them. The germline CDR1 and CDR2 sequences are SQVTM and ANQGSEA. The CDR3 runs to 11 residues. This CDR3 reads CSVLISYEQYF. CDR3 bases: TGCAGCGTTTTAATCTCCTACGAGCAGTACTTC.

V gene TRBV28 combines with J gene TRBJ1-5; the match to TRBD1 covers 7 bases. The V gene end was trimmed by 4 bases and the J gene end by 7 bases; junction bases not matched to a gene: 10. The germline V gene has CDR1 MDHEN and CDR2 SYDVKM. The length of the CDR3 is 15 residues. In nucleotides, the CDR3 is TGTGCCAGCAGTTCCGGAACTCGACAGGGCCAGCCCCAGCATTTT. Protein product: CASSSGTRQGQPQHF.

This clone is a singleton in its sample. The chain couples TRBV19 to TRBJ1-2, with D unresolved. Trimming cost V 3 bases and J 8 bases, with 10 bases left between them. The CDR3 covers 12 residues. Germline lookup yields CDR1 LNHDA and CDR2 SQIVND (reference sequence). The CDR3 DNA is TGTGCCAGTAGTATCGCCGGTTGGGGCTACACCTTC. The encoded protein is CASSIAGWGYTF.

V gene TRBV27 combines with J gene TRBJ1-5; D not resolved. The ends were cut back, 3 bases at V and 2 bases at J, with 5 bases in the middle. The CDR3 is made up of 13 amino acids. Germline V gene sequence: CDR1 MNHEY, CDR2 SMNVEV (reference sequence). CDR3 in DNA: TGTGCCAGCAGTTTTGATGGCAATCAGCCCCAGCATTTT. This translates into CASSFDGNQPQHF.

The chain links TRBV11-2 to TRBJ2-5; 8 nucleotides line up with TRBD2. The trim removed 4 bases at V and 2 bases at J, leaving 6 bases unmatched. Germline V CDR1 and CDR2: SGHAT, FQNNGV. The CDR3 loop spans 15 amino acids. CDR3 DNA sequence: TGTGCCAGCAGCTGGACCGGGGGGGGACAAGAGACCCAGTACTTC. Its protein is CASSWTGGGQETQYF.

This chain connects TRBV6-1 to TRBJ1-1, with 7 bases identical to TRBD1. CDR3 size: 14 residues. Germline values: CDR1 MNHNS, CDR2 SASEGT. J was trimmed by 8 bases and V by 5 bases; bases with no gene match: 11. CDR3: CASSTIWTGDEAFF. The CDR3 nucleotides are TGTGCCAGCAGTACAATATGGACAGGTGACGAAGCTTTCTTT.

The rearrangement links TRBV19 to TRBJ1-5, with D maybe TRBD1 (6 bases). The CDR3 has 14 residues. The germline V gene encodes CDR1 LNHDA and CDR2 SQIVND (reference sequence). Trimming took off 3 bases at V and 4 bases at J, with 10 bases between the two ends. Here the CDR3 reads CASSIPGENQPQHF. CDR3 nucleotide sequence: TGTGCCAGTAGTATCCCAGGGGAAAATCAGCCCCAGCATTTT.

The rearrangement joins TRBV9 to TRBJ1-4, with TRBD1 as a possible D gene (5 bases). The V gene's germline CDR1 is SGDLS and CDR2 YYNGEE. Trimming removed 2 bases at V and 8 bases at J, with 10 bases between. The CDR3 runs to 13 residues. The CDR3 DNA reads TGTGCCAGCAGCGTGGAAGGGGAAGAAAAACTGTTTTTT. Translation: CASSVEGEEKLFF. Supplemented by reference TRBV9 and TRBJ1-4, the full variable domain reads DSGVTQTPKHLITATGQRVTLRCSPRSGDLSVYWYQQSLDQGLQFLIQYYNGEERAKGNILERFSAQQFPDLHSELNLSSLELGDSALYFCASSVEGEEKLFFGSGTQLSVL.

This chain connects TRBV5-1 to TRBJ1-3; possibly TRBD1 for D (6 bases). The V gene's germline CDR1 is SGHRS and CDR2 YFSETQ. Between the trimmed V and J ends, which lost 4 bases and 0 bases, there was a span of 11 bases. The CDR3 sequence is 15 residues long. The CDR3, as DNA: TGCGCCAGCAGCCCACAGGGCAACTCTGGAAACACCATATATTTT. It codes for CASSPQGNSGNTIYF. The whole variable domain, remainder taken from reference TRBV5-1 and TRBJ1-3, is KAGVTQTPRYLIKTRGQQVTLSCSPISGHRSVSWYQQTPGQGLQFLFEYFSETQRNKGNFPGRFSGRQFSNSRSEMNVSTLELGDSALYLCASSPQGNSGNTIYFGEGSWLTVV.

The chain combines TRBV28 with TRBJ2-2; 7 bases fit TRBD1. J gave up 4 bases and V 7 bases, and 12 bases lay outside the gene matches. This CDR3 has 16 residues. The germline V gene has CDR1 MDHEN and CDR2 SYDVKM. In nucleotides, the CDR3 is TGTGCCAGCACGAAAGGGGACAGCTTAATCACCGGGGAGCTGTTTTTT. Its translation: CASTKGDSLITGELFF.

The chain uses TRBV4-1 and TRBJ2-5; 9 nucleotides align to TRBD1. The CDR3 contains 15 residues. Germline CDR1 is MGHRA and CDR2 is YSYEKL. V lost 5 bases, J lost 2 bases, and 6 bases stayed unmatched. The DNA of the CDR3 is TGCGCCAGCAGCGCACGGACAGGGGATCAAGAGACCCAGTACTTC. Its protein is CASSARTGDQETQYF.

The CDR3 DNA reads TGTGCCAGCAGTTACTCACCCGCCCGGAGGGAGACCCAGTACTTC. The encoded protein is CASSYSPARRETQYF. The chain joins TRBV6-5 to TRBJ2-5, with a tentative D call TRBD2 (5 bases). Trimming shortened V by 0 bases and J by 5 bases, and 13 bases separated the two germline ends. CDR3 length: 15 amino acids. Per the germline V gene, CDR1 is MNHEY and CDR2 is SVGAGI.

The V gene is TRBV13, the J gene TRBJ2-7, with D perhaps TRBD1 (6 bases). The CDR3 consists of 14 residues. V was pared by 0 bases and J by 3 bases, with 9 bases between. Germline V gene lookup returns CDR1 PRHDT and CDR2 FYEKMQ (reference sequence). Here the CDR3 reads CASSLGGGIYEQYF. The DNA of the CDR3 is TGTGCCAGCAGCTTAGGTGGGGGCATCTACGAGCAGTACTTC.

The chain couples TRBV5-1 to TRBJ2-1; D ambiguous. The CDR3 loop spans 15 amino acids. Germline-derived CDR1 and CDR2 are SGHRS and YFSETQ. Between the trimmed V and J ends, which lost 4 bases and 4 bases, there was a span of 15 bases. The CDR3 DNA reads TGCGCCAGCAGCGTCACACAGAATCGGTACAATGAGCAGTTCTTC. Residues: CASSVTQNRYNEQFF.

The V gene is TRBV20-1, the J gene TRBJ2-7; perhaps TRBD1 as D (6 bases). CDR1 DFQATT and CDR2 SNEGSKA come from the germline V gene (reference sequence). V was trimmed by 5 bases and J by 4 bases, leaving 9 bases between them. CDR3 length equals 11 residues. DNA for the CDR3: TGCAGTGCTGGAACAGGGTACGAGCAGTACTTC. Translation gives CSAGTGYEQYF.

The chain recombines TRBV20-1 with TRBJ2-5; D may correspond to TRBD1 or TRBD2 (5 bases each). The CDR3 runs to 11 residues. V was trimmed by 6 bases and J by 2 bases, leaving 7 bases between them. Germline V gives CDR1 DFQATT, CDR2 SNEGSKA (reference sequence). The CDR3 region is CSAGTQETQYF. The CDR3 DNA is TGCAGTGCCGGGACGCAAGAGACCCAGTACTTC.

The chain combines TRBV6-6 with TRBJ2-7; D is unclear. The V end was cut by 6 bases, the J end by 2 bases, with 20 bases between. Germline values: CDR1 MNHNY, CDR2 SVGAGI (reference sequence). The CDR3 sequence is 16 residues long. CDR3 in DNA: TGTGCCAGCAGCCCCTTAGGAGCCACCTACACCTACGAGCAGTACTTC. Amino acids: CASSPLGATYTYEQYF.

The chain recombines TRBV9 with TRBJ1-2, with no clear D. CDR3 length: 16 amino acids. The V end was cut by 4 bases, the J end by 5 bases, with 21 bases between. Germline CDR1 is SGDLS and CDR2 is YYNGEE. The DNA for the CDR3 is TGTGCCAGCAGCCCAAGTATCCCGGACCCTTCGTATGGCTACACCTTC. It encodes CASSPSIPDPSYGYTF.

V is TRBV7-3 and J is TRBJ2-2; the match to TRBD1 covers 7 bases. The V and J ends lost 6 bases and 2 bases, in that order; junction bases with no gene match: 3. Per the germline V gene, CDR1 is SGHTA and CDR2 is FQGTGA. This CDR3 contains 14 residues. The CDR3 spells CASSDRVNTGELFF. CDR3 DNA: TGTGCCAGCAGTGACAGGGTCAACACCGGGGAGCTGTTTTTT. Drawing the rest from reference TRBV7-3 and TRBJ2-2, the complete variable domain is GAGVSQTPSNKVTEKGKYVELRCDPISGHTALYWYRQSLGQGPEFLIYFQGTGAADDSGLPNDRFFAVRPEGSVSTLKIQRTERGDSAVYLCASSDRVNTGELFFGEGSRLTVL.

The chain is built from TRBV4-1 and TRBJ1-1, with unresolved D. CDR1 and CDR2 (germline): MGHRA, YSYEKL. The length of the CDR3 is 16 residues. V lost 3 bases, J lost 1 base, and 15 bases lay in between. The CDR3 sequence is CASSHGKTWQNTEAFF. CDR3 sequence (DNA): TGCGCCAGCAGCCACGGAAAGACATGGCAGAACACTGAAGCTTTCTTT.

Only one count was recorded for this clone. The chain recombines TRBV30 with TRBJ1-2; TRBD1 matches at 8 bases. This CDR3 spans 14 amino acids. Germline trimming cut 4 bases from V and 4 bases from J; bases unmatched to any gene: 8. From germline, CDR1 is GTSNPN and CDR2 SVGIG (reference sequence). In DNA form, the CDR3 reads TGTGCCTGGACCCGTTCTGGGACAGGCTATGGCTACACCTTC. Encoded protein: CAWTRSGTGYGYTF.

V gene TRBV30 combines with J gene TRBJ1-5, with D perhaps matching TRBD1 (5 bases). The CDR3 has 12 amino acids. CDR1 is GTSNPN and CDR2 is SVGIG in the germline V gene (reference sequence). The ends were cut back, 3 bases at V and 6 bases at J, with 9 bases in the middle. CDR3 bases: TGTGCCTGGAGCAGGGAGGGTCAGCCCCAGCATTTT. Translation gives CAWSREGQPQHF.

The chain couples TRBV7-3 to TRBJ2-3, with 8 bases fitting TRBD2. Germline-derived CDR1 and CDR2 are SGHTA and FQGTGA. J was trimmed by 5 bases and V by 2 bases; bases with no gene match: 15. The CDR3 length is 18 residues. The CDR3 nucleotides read TGTGCCAGCAGCTTACATCCAGCGGGGGAGACTCCGGAAGATACGCAGTATTTT. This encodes CASSLHPAGETPEDTQYF.

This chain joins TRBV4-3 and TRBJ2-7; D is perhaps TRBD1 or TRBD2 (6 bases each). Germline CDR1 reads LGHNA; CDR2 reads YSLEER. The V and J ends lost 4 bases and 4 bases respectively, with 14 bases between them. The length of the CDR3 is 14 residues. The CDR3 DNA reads TGCGCCAGCAGCCCCCAAAGGGGGGAATACGAGCAGTACTTC. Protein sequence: CASSPQRGEYEQYF.

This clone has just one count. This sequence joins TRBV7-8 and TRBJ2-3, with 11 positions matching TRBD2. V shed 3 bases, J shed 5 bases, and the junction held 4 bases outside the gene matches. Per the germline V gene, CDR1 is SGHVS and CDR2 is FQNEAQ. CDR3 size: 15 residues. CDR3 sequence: CASSLTSGELDTQYF. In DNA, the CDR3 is TGTGCCAGCAGCTTGACTAGCGGGGAATTAGATACGCAGTATTTT.